The entry below gives a single TCR beta chain sequence along with its context. What it binds is not known. The data stem from a study of OX40 agonist ivuxolimab in advanced cancers. Study-level information: Ivuxolimab doses were 0.01, 0.1, 0.3, 1.5, 3 or 10 mg/kg every 2 weeks. With a range of roughly 20 to 85, age averaged approximately 55 years, and roughly 80% were male. Patients with prior anti-PD-1, anti-PD-L1 or anti-CTLA-4 therapy were eligible; less than 50% had some.

Clones were read by immunoSEQ multiplex PCR, and TCRdb kept only the in-frame ones, dropping some. Of 65,000 to 80,000 clones in the sample, 92% are singletons; the top ten hold approximately 0.5%. Germline V gene sequence: CDR1 ENHRY, CDR2 SYGVKD. This CDR3 comprises 13 residues. Trimming stripped 3 bases from V and 5 bases from J, with 11 bases between. Overall study findings and caveats: CD4+ and CD8+ blood T cells expanded clonally by week 6 at 0.1 to 3.0 mg/kg.

The TCR sequence derives from an adult with an advanced solid tumor such as melanoma, head and neck, liver or kidney cancer. Specimen: CD4+ or CD8+ T cells sorted from blood, collected in a trial of the OX40 agonist ivuxolimab. The V gene is TRBV10-3, the J gene TRBJ2-7, with D tentatively TRBD1 (5 bases). The CDR3 sequence is CAISEQEGDEQYF. The CDR3 DNA reads TGTGCCATCAGTGAACAGGAAGGCGACGAGCAGTACTTC.